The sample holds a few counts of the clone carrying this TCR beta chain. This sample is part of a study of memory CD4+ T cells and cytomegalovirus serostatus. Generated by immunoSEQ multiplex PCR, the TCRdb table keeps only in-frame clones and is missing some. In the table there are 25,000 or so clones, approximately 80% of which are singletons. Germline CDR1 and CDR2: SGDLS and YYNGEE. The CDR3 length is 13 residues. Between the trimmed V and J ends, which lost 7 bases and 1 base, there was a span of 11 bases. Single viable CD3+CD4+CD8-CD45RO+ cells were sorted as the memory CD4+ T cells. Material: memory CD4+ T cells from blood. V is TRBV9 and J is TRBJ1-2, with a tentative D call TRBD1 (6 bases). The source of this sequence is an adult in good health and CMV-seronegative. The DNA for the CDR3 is TGTGCCAGCTGGGGGGCCCTTAACTATGGCTACACCTTC. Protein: CASWGALNYGYTF.